This TCR beta chain was sequenced in a study of T cell responses to AZD1222 COVID-19 vaccine. In the study overall: Second-dose recipients at about 4 or about 12 weeks were treated as one pooled group. Study-level findings and limits: Baseline seropositives among AZD1222 recipients totaled only five to seven. Spike regions recognized by vaccine-associated CD4 TCRs spanned the protein, led by 160-218 and 743-854. Nearly half of spike-specific TCRs reportedly target unmutated variant regions.

Concerning this clone itself: The antigen remains undetermined.

The table came from immunoSEQ multiplex PCR; TCRdb's copy has only in-frame clones and leaves some out. Here the sample spans 160,000 or so clones, more than 70% being singletons. The clonotype comes from an adult in good health. Material: peripheral blood, obtained on day 0 of AZD1222 vaccination.

The CDR3 nucleotides read TGTGCCAGCAGCTTAGCGGCGGGATGGGCGGCAGATACGCAGTATTTT. Protein product: CASSLAAGWAADTQYF. The chain couples TRBV7-9 to TRBJ2-3; D is perhaps TRBD2 (6 bases). Trimming removed 0 bases from V and 4 bases from J, with 14 bases in between. The length of the CDR3 is 16 residues. Germline V lookup: CDR1 SEHNR, CDR2 FQNEAQ (reference sequence).